The rows below give T cell receptor beta chains drawn from one sample of a study of CD8 T cells in Susac syndrome. Each CDR3 protein gets one entry after TCRdb re-called the immunoSEQ multiplex PCR reads with MiXCR. The repertoire holds about 120,000 distinct CDR3 sequences, with roughly 94% as singletons. The sequencing sample was made of CD8+ T cells from PBMCs. The receptors come from a human donor with Susac syndrome. The CDR3 runs from the conserved cysteine through the conserved F or W. D genes are given only for firm matches. The size entry is marked missing in some rows and otherwise reads once, few, many or a size class.

abundance	v_gene	j_gene	d_gene	CDR3nt	CDR3aa
NA	TRBV4-3	TRBJ2-7	NA	TGCGCCAGCAGCCAAGAAGCAATAGCGTCAGATGAGCAGTACTTC	CASSQEAIASDEQYF
few	TRBV5-6	TRBJ1-2	TRBD1	TGTGCCAGCAGCACGACAGGGTACACCTTC	CASSTTGYTF
NA	TRBV10-3	TRBJ1-6	NA	TGTGCCATCAGTGAGTCGATAGCACAGGGCGGTAATTCACCCCTCCACTTT	CAISESIAQGGNSPLHF
NA	TRBV15	TRBJ1-2	TRBD1	TGTGCCACCAGCAGAGACCCGGACAGGGGCAAGTATGGCTACACCTTC	CATSRDPDRGKYGYTF
NA	TRBV20-1	TRBJ2-7	TRBD1	TGCAGTGCTAGAATTCTTGACAGGGGGTACGAGCAGTACTTC	CSARILDRGYEQYF
NA	TRBV27	TRBJ1-1	NA	TGTGCCAGCAGTCCAACTGGTGCTACTGAAGCTTTCTTT	CASSPTGATEAFF
NA	TRBV3-1	TRBJ2-7	TRBD1	TGTGCCAGCAGTCGCGGACAGGGGGCCTACGAGCAGTACTTC	CASSRGQGAYEQYF
NA	TRBV7-9	TRBJ2-6	NA	TGTGCCAGCTCGGACATGACGGAGGCCAACGTCCTGACTTTC	CASSDMTEANVLTF
NA	TRBV20-1	TRBJ1-2	NA	TGCAGTGCTAGAGATCTCGAGACAGCCTCTAACTATGGCTACACCTTC	CSARDLETASNYGYTF
NA	TRBV5-1	TRBJ2-7	NA	TGCGCCAGCAGCTTGGCCGGGCAGATATCCTACGAGCAGTACTTC	CASSLAGQISYEQYF
NA	TRBV4-3	TRBJ2-1	TRBD2	TGCGCCAGCAGCCCCAATCTAGCGGGGGTGTCCTACAATGAGCAGTTCTTC	CASSPNLAGVSYNEQFF
NA	TRBV29-1	TRBJ2-7	NA	TGCAGCGTTGCAGACAGTGGGCGAGGAGAGCAGTACTTC	CSVADSGRGEQYF
NA	TRBV7-3	TRBJ1-1	NA	TGTGCCAGCAGCCCCGACAAATTGCGTGGGAACACTGAAGCTTTCTTT	CASSPDKLRGNTEAFF
NA	TRBV20-1	TRBJ2-1	NA	TGCAGTGCTAGAGAACCGGGTTTTTACAATGAGCAGTTCTTC	CSAREPGFYNEQFF
NA	TRBV20-1	TRBJ2-7	NA	TGCAGTGCTAGAGGCCCAGGCGGAACTAACTACGAGCAGTACTTC	CSARGPGGTNYEQYF
NA	TRBV7-9	TRBJ2-7	NA	TGTGCCAGTGGAACAGGGCTTGGAAAATACGAGCAGTACTTC	CASGTGLGKYEQYF
NA	TRBV29-1	TRBJ2-1	TRBD1	TGCAGCGATACCGACGGACAGGGGGCGACTGAGCAGTTCTTC	CSDTDGQGATEQFF
NA	TRBV20-1	TRBJ1-1	NA	TGCAGTGCTACCCATCTGTGGGGGAATGGGATGAACACTGAAGCTTTCTTT	CSATHLWGNGMNTEAFF
NA	TRBV14	TRBJ2-1	TRBD2	TGTGCCAGCAGCCAAGCTCTAGCGGGCGATGAGCAGTTCTTC	CASSQALAGDEQFF
NA	TRBV5-1	TRBJ1-2	NA	TGCGCCAGCAGCTTGGAGGGCGGGGGAAACTATGGCTACACCTTC	CASSLEGGGNYGYTF
NA	TRBV12-3/TRBV12-4	TRBJ2-5	NA	TGTGCCAGCAGTCCCACGGGTCCGTTCCAGTACTTC	CASSPTGPFQYF
NA	TRBV3-1	TRBJ1-2	TRBD1	TGTGCCAGCAGCCAAGGGCGGCAGGGGGACCCTAACTATGGCTACACCTTC	CASSQGRQGDPNYGYTF
NA	TRBV29-1	TRBJ2-2	NA	TGCAGCGTTTTCGGGGTCACCGGGGAGCTGTTTTTT	CSVFGVTGELFF